The 25 T cell receptor beta chains below come from one sample, sequenced in a study of blood T cell repertoires in COVID-19. TCRdb keeps only in-frame clones here, not all; method: immunoSEQ multiplex PCR. This sample has around 700,000 clones, with about 90% found just once. The sample comprised peripheral blood. These receptors came from a woman aged 18-29 years with acute or convalescent COVID-19.

This clone was seen a handful of times. The chain joins TRBV30 to TRBJ1-2; 11 positions agree with TRBD1. The CDR3 consists of 14 residues. Germline V gene lookup returns CDR1 GTSNPN and CDR2 SVGIG (reference sequence). V lost 3 bases, J lost 8 bases, and 8 bases stayed unmatched. The CDR3 nucleotides read TGTGCCTGGAGGGGACAGGGGGAGAGTTCAGGCTACACCTTC. It encodes CAWRGQGESSGYTF.

The chain combines TRBV6-4 with TRBJ1-1, with TRBD1 as a possible D gene (6 bases). V was clipped by 2 bases and J by 4 bases, with 11 bases between them. Germline V lookup: CDR1 MRHNA, CDR2 SNTAGT. The CDR3 is 14 residues long. CDR3 nucleotide sequence: TGTGCCAGCAGTGACGGGGGCGAGGGCACTGAAGCTTTCTTT. It is translated as CASSDGGEGTEAFF.

This rearrangement joins TRBV11-2 to TRBJ2-7; a possible D gene is TRBD1 (5 bases). V was trimmed by 4 bases and J by 0 bases, leaving 7 bases between them. CDR1 is SGHAT, CDR2 FQNNGV, per germline. CDR3 length equals 13 residues. DNA for the CDR3: TGTGCCAGCAGCTCCAGGGCCTCCTACGAGCAGTACTTC. It is translated as CASSSRASYEQYF.

The rearrangement links TRBV30 to TRBJ2-7, with TRBD2 matching over 7 bases. Germline values: CDR1 GTSNPN, CDR2 SVGIG (reference sequence). This CDR3 has 15 amino acids. Trimming at V came to 2 bases and at J to 9 bases, leaving 16 bases not matched to a gene. The CDR3 DNA reads as TGTGCCTGGAGTCGGGAGGCGGCGAGCCTTAACGGGCAGTACTTC. This gives the protein CAWSREAASLNGQYF.

About this clone: This sample also contains other DNA sequences that code for the same CDR3. This chain links TRBV3-1 (or the pseudogene TRBV3-2) with TRBJ1-2; TRBD1 might be the D (5 bases). This CDR3 spans 14 amino acids. V gave up 0 bases and J gave up 4 bases, with 9 bases separating them. Per germline, CDR1 LGHDT and CDR2 YNNKEL (reference sequence). CDR3 in DNA: TGTGCCAGCAGCCAAGATGGCGGGGCCTATGGCTACACCTTC. Protein product: CASSQDGGAYGYTF.

In this sample, this clone turned up once. This chain joins TRBV3-1 (or the pseudogene TRBV3-2) and TRBJ1-2; D might be TRBD1 (5 bases). Germline CDR1 and CDR2: LGHDT and YNNKEL (reference sequence). The CDR3 has 15 residues. V gave up 1 base and J gave up 3 bases, with 12 bases separating them. The CDR3 bases are TGTGCCAGCAGCCAAGCAGGTACGGGGGACTATGGCTACACCTTC. Amino acids: CASSQAGTGDYGYTF.

The chain links TRBV7-9 to TRBJ1-1; TRBD1 agrees at 7 bases. CDR3 size: 15 residues. Germline lookup yields CDR1 SEHNR and CDR2 FQNEAQ (reference sequence). V was clipped by 1 base and J by 5 bases; unmatched bases: 7. In nucleotides, the CDR3 is TGTGCCAGCAGCTTAGTCTTGACAGGGAATACTGAAGCTTTCTTT. As protein: CASSLVLTGNTEAFF. Variable domain in full (rest from reference TRBV7-9 and TRBJ1-1): DTGVSQNPRHKITKRGQNVTFRCDPISEHNRLYWYRQTLGQGPEFLTYFQNEAQLEKSRLLSDRFSAERPKGSFSTLEIQRTEQGDSAMYLCASSLVLTGNTEAFFGQGTRLTVV.

This chain connects TRBV24-1 to TRBJ2-3, with D maybe TRBD2 (6 bases). CDR1 and CDR2 (germline): KGHDR, SFDVKD. The CDR3 loop spans 13 amino acids. In nucleotides, the CDR3 is TGTGCAGCTGGGGAGGTGTCCACAGATACGCAGTATTTT. It encodes CAAGEVSTDTQYF.

This clone was recorded only once. This chain joins TRBV4-3 and TRBJ1-2; maybe TRBD1 (5 bases). From germline, CDR1 is LGHNA and CDR2 YSLEER. The V end was cut by 1 base, the J end by 3 bases, with 15 bases between. This CDR3 has 16 amino acids. CDR3 sequence (DNA): TGCGCCAGCAGCCAAGTCGGGCGGGGGTATGACTATGGCTACACCTTC. Protein product: CASSQVGRGYDYGYTF.

This clone showed up just once. This chain joins TRBV3-1 (or the pseudogene TRBV3-2) and TRBJ1-2; no firm D call. Germline CDR1 is LGHDT and CDR2 is YNNKEL (reference sequence). V was shortened by 1 base and J by 6 bases, with 15 bases between the two germline ends. This CDR3 comprises 15 residues. CDR3 DNA sequence: TGTGCCAGCAGCCAAGGAAGGACTCATGGGGATGGCTACACCTTC. Its translation is CASSQGRTHGDGYTF.

V gene TRBV2 combines with J gene TRBJ1-2; possible D gene TRBD1, 6 bases. Trimming took off 6 bases at V and 5 bases at J, with 10 bases between the two ends. CDR3 length equals 12 residues. Germline values: CDR1 SNHLY, CDR2 FYNNEI. Written as DNA, the CDR3 is TGTGCCAGCAGGGGACACGGATATGGCTACACCTTC. This translates into CASRGHGYGYTF.

The chain employs TRBV7-9 and TRBJ1-1; D unclear. V was shortened by 1 base and J by 0 bases, with 6 bases between the two germline ends. This CDR3 has 14 amino acids. Germline CDR1 reads SEHNR; CDR2 reads FQNEAQ (reference sequence). The DNA for the CDR3 is TGTGCCAGCAGCTTAGGGGAGATGAACACTGAAGCTTTCTTT. It encodes CASSLGEMNTEAFF.

The V gene is TRBV2, the J gene TRBJ1-4; 7 bases align to TRBD1. Trimming at V came to 8 bases and at J to 6 bases, leaving 6 bases not matched to a gene. Germline loops: CDR1 SNHLY, CDR2 FYNNEI. The CDR3 is 13 amino acids. This chain's CDR3 is CASLNQGDEKLFF. The CDR3 DNA sequence: TGTGCCAGCCTAAATCAGGGGGATGAAAAACTGTTTTTT.

The chain employs TRBV6-4 and TRBJ2-6; D might be TRBD1 (6 bases). Germline values: CDR1 MRHNA, CDR2 SNTAGT. There are 15 residues in the CDR3. Trimming stripped 8 bases from V and 0 bases from J, with 11 bases between. The CDR3 DNA sequence: TGTGCCAGCGGTAAAGGGGGCTCTGGGGCCAACGTCCTGACTTTC. This sequence encodes CASGKGGSGANVLTF.

V is TRBV7-8 and J is TRBJ2-7, with unresolved D. The CDR3 is made up of 15 amino acids. V lost 3 bases and J lost 2, with 14 bases in between. Germline V gene sequence: CDR1 SGHVS, CDR2 FQNEAQ. In DNA, the CDR3 is TGTGCCAGCAGCTTCAGGTTTGGCCGGCCCTACGAGCAGTACTTC. It codes for CASSFRFGRPYEQYF. Combining the CDR3 with reference TRBV7-8 and TRBJ2-7 gives the whole variable domain GAGVSQSPRYKVAKRGQDVALRCDPISGHVSLFWYQQALGQGPEFLTYFQNEAQLDKSGLPSDRFFAERPEGSVSTLKIQRTQQEDSAVYLCASSFRFGRPYEQYFGPGTRLTVT.

A remark on this clone: This CDR3 is also generated by other DNA sequences in the sample. This chain joins TRBV18 and TRBJ1-1; D is perhaps TRBD1 (5 bases). The CDR3 has 13 amino acids. Trimming stripped 5 bases from V and 1 base from J, with 8 bases between. Looked up from germline, CDR1 is KGHSH and CDR2 is LQKENI. CDR3 in DNA: TGTGCCAGCTCAACTCAGGGGAACACTGAAGCTTTCTTT. Protein sequence: CASSTQGNTEAFF.

The chain recombines TRBV4-3 with TRBJ1-4; 7 bases agree with TRBD1. The CDR3 sequence is 15 residues long. J gave up 6 bases and V 3 bases, and 7 bases lay outside the gene matches. Germline lookup yields CDR1 LGHNA and CDR2 YSLEER. CDR3 protein: CASSQEGARDEKLFF. The DNA of the CDR3 is TGCGCCAGCAGCCAGGAGGGGGCGCGAGATGAAAAACTGTTTTTT.

This clone has more than one count but fewer than ten. The rearrangement joins TRBV5-1 to TRBJ1-5; no definite D call. Germline CDR1 SGHRS, CDR2 YFSETQ. The CDR3 is made up of 16 amino acids. V was clipped by 2 bases and J by 0 bases, with 12 bases between them. The DNA for the CDR3 is TGCGCCAGCAGCTTAATTCCGGGTTATAGCAATCAGCCCCAGCATTTT. Protein product: CASSLIPGYSNQPQHF.

The CDR3 region has the DNA TGTGCCAGCAGCCAAGATACAGGGAATACTGAAGCTTTCTTT. Its protein is CASSQDTGNTEAFF. The chain uses TRBV3-1 (or the pseudogene TRBV3-2) and TRBJ1-1; D might be TRBD1 (6 bases). The length of the CDR3 is 14 residues. From germline, CDR1 is LGHDT and CDR2 YNNKEL (reference sequence). The germline V and J ends were trimmed by 0 bases and 5 bases, with 10 bases remaining between them.

Here the CDR3 reads CASSQGSGYGYTF. Written as DNA, the CDR3 is TGCGCCAGCAGCCAAGGTTCGGGATATGGCTACACCTTC. The chain links TRBV4-1 to TRBJ1-2; D not certain. The V gene's germline CDR1 is MGHRA and CDR2 YSYEKL. V was cut by 1 base and J by 5 bases, with 8 bases left in between. The length of the CDR3 is 13 residues.

The V and J genes are TRBV7-9 and TRBJ1-1; tentative D call: TRBD1 (6 bases). Trimming stripped 5 bases from V and 3 bases from J, with 13 bases between. The germline CDR1 and CDR2 sequences are SEHNR and FQNEAQ (reference sequence). The CDR3 runs to 14 residues. CDR3 nucleotides: TGTGCCAGCAGCGACCAGTCAGGGGACACTGAAGCTTTCTTT. This encodes CASSDQSGDTEAFF.

This clone was observed a few times. This chain connects TRBV7-3 to TRBJ2-7; 7 nucleotides line up with TRBD1. Trimming removed 5 bases from V and 0 bases from J; junction bases left unmatched: 4. CDR1 is SGHTA, CDR2 FQGTGA, per germline. This CDR3 is 14 amino acids long. CDR3 loop: CASSRDRDSYEQYF. Here the CDR3 DNA reads TGTGCCAGCAGCCGAGACAGGGACTCCTACGAGCAGTACTTC.

This clone was seen a handful of times. V gene TRBV21-1 combines with J gene TRBJ1-2; the D segment call TRBD1 is taken from the table without a DNA check. TRBV21-1 is a pseudogene. The CDR3 spans 18 residues. The CDR3 reads CASSAPRDRPVTNYGYTF. CDR3 DNA: TGTGCCAGCAGCGCCCCGAGGGACAGGCCCGTTACTAACTATGGCTACACCTTC.

The chain couples TRBV7-2 to TRBJ2-7; 8 nucleotides agree with TRBD1. This CDR3 is 14 amino acids long. V dropped 3 bases and J dropped 2; count of bases not matched to a gene: 3. The germline gives CDR1 SGHTA, CDR2 FQGNSA. The CDR3 coding sequence is TGTGCCAGCAGCTTCGGACAGGGCACCTACGAGCAGTACTTC. Amino acid sequence: CASSFGQGTYEQYF.

The rearrangement links TRBV24-1 to TRBJ2-7; TRBD1 matches at 11 bases. The CDR3 runs 14 residues. Unmatched junction bases numbered 2, after V lost 4 bases and J lost 4 bases. The V gene's germline CDR1 is KGHDR and CDR2 SFDVKD. The CDR3 sequence is CATSEGTGGYEQYF. CDR3 nucleotides: TGTGCCACCAGTGAAGGGACAGGGGGTTACGAGCAGTACTTC.